These 21 T cell receptor beta chains came from one sample sequenced in a study of control samples from healthy donors and cancer patients. Measured with immunoSEQ multiplex PCR; TCRdb has only the in-frame clones, and not every one. The table records 100,000 or so clones, 80% to 90% of them present only once. Specimen: blood. The source is a woman aged 45 to 65 in good health.

The chain links TRBV5-4 to TRBJ2-5, with D perhaps matching TRBD1 (6 bases). Trimming removed 4 bases from V and 2 bases from J, with 9 bases in between. Germline CDR1 SGHNT, CDR2 YYREEE (reference sequence). The CDR3 runs to 13 residues. Here the CDR3 reads CASSRGQQETQYF. CDR3 coding DNA: TGTGCCAGCAGCCGCGGACAGCAAGAGACCCAGTACTTC. Complete variable domain (other parts from reference TRBV5-4 and TRBJ2-5): ETGVTQSPTHLIKTRGQQVTLRCSSQSGHNTVSWYQQALGQGPQFIFQYYREEENGRGNFPPRFSGLQFPNYSSELNVNALELDDSALYLCASSRGQQETQYFGPGTRLLVL.

V gene TRBV6-5 combines with J gene TRBJ2-4, with a weak D call TRBD1 (5 bases). V was trimmed by 2 bases and J by 15 bases, leaving 11 bases between them. Germline CDR1 reads MNHEY; CDR2 reads SVGAGI. The CDR3 consists of 11 residues. The CDR3 here is CASSYQGITYF. In DNA, the CDR3 is TGTGCCAGCAGTTACCAGGGTATAACGTACTTC.

This clone was detected a few times. The V call is TRBV5-5, the J call TRBJ2-2; 9 bases map to TRBD2. V shed 0 bases and J 4 bases; nucleotides not matched to a gene: 4. The CDR3 consists of 16 residues. The germline V gene has CDR1 SGHKS and CDR2 YYEKEE (reference sequence). The DNA for the CDR3 is TGTGCCAGCAGCTTGGAGGCGGGAGGGGTCACCGGGGAGCTGTTTTTT. It encodes CASSLEAGGVTGELFF.

This clone was observed a handful of times. The chain combines TRBV6-1 with TRBJ1-4; D not resolved. The V end lost 1 base, the J end lost 9 bases, and 12 bases lay between the germline ends. The CDR3 runs 14 residues. Germline V lookup: CDR1 MNHNS, CDR2 SASEGT. CDR3 protein: CASSEDEIVQKLFF. For the CDR3, the DNA is TGTGCCAGCAGTGAAGATGAGATCGTTCAAAAACTGTTTTTT.

V usage is TRBV7-2 and J usage is TRBJ1-4; D perhaps matches TRBD1 (6 bases). The V gene lost 4 bases and the J gene lost 8 bases, with 23 bases spanning the gap. Germline lookup yields CDR1 SGHTA and CDR2 FQGNSA. CDR3 length: 17 residues. In DNA, the CDR3 is TGTGCCAGCAGCTCCTACATCCAGGGGACCTTAAAGGAAAAACTGTTTTTT. Its protein product is CASSSYIQGTLKEKLFF. Supplemented by reference TRBV7-2 and TRBJ1-4, the full variable domain reads GAGVSQSPSNKVTEKGKDVELRCDPISGHTALYWYRQSLGQGLEFLIYFQGNSAPDKSGLPSDRFSAERTGGSVSTLTIQRTQQEDSAVYLCASSSYIQGTLKEKLFFGSGTQLSVL.

J is TRBJ2-5 and V is TRBV9; 8 positions match TRBD1. The CDR3 has 16 amino acids. The germline V gene has CDR1 SGDLS and CDR2 YYNGEE. With V trimmed by 3 bases and J by 2 bases, 9 bases remained unmatched. This CDR3 is CASSARQGSWQETQYF. DNA for the CDR3: TGTGCCAGCAGCGCTCGACAGGGGAGTTGGCAAGAGACCCAGTACTTC.

The chain uses TRBV7-6 and TRBJ1-3; TRBD1 aligns across 9 bases. Looked up from germline, CDR1 is SGHVS and CDR2 is FNYEAQ. This CDR3 comprises 15 residues. J gave up 4 bases and V 5 bases, and 6 bases lay outside the gene matches. DNA of the CDR3: TGTGCCAGCAGCGCCATCGGGACAGGGGGAAACACCATATATTTT. Translating gives CASSAIGTGGNTIYF.

The chain links TRBV28 to TRBJ1-3; 7 bases map to TRBD1. Germline CDR1 reads MDHEN; CDR2 reads SYDVKM. There are 15 residues in the CDR3. The trim removed 6 bases at V and 0 bases at J, leaving 5 bases unmatched. The chain's CDR3 is CASSLGTVSGNTIYF. DNA for the CDR3: TGTGCCAGCAGCCTCGGGACAGTCTCTGGAAACACCATATATTTT.

The rearrangement uses TRBV7-2 and TRBJ2-7, with 9 nucleotides matching TRBD2. This CDR3 is 17 amino acids long. CDR1 and CDR2 (germline): SGHTA, FQGNSA. V shed 3 bases, J shed 3 bases, and the junction held 12 bases outside the gene matches. The CDR3 nucleotides read TGTGCCAGCAGCTTCCAAGCGGGGGGATCAATATACTACGAGCAGTACTTC. Translating it yields CASSFQAGGSIYYEQYF.

The V gene is TRBV5-6, the J gene TRBJ2-7, with D possibly matching TRBD2 (6 bases). CDR3 size: 13 residues. Germline V lookup: CDR1 SGHDT, CDR2 YYEEEE. Trimming removed 0 bases from V and 6 bases from J, with 10 bases in between. CDR3 region: CASSLVRGVEQYF. DNA of the CDR3: TGTGCCAGCAGCTTGGTTCGCGGGGTCGAGCAGTACTTC.

The V gene is TRBV12-3 or TRBV12-4, the J gene TRBJ1-1; the D is unclear. This CDR3 spans 12 amino acids. V was cut by 1 base and J by 2 bases, with 2 bases left in between. The CDR3: CASSLGNTEAFF. The CDR3 DNA sequence: TGTGCCAGCAGTTTAGGAAACACTGAAGCTTTCTTT.

This clone was recorded once. The chain has TRBV6-1 and TRBJ2-5; no firm D call. The germline V and J ends were trimmed by 2 bases and 4 bases, with 14 bases remaining between them. Germline CDR1 MNHNS, CDR2 SASEGT. This CDR3 region has 15 residues. This CDR3 reads CASSESSSSRETQYF. The CDR3 DNA follows: TGTGCCAGCAGTGAATCCAGCAGCTCCAGAGAGACCCAGTACTTC.

Remarks on this clone: Other DNA variants within this sample encode the same CDR3. The CDR3 protein is CASSLQGTYEQYF. The CDR3 DNA follows: TGTGCCAGCAGCTTACAGGGGACCTACGAGCAGTACTTC. The rearrangement links TRBV7-3 to TRBJ2-7; tentatively, D is TRBD1 (6 bases). Trimming took off 2 bases at V and 2 bases at J, with 7 bases between the two ends. CDR1 is SGHTA and CDR2 is FQGTGA in the germline V gene. This CDR3 comprises 13 residues.

This sequence joins TRBV5-4 and TRBJ1-2; a weak D match, TRBD1 (5 bases). V shed 4 bases and J shed 2 bases, with 18 bases lying between them. This CDR3 has 16 residues. Germline CDR1 SGHNT, CDR2 YYREEE (reference sequence). CDR3 in DNA: TGTGCCAGCAGCCCGCTGCGGCAGGGTAGGAACTATGGCTACACCTTC. Amino acids: CASSPLRQGRNYGYTF.

V gene TRBV28 combines with J gene TRBJ1-5; 11 bases map to TRBD1. Germline assignment: CDR1 MDHEN and CDR2 SYDVKM. J gave up 7 bases and V 5 bases, and 10 bases lay outside the gene matches. The length of the CDR3 is 16 residues. As DNA, the CDR3 is TGTGCCAGCAGTCCCTACCGGGGACAGGGGGGACAGCCCCAGCATTTT. Translated: CASSPYRGQGGQPQHF.

This chain uses TRBV29-1 with TRBJ2-1, with 10 bases identical to TRBD1. The CDR3 totals 13 residues. V was clipped by 7 bases and J by 7 bases; unmatched bases: 7. CDR1 is SQVTM and CDR2 is ANQGSEA in the germline V gene. CDR3 residues: CSGDRGQGNEQFF. For the CDR3, the DNA is TGCAGCGGCGACAGGGGGCAGGGTAATGAGCAGTTCTTC.

This sequence joins TRBV11-2 and TRBJ2-5; D is perhaps TRBD2 (6 bases). The CDR3 runs 15 residues. The V end lost 1 base, the J end lost 7 bases, and 16 bases lay between the germline ends. The germline V gene encodes CDR1 SGHAT and CDR2 FQNNGV. Written as DNA, the CDR3 is TGTGCCAGCAGCTTAGGGGGGGAATTGATCCGGACCCAGTACTTC. Amino acid sequence: CASSLGGELIRTQYF.

This clone has only one observation. Other DNA sequences within the sample encode an identical CDR3. The rearrangement uses TRBV6-2 or TRBV6-3 and TRBJ1-2, with unresolved D. The CDR3 has 13 residues. CDR1 MNHEY and CDR2 SVGEGT come from the germline V gene. V lost 2 bases and J lost 2, with 6 bases in between. The CDR3 DNA reads TGTGCCAGCAGTTACGACGGGAACTATGGCTACACCTTC. As protein: CASSYDGNYGYTF.

By share, this clone counts as medium-sized (0.01 to 0.1%). V gene TRBV19 combines with J gene TRBJ2-7; D is possibly TRBD1 (6 bases). The CDR3 runs to 15 residues. The V end was cut by 5 bases, the J end by 7 bases, with 21 bases between. Per the germline V gene, CDR1 is LNHDA and CDR2 is SQIVND (reference sequence). The CDR3 spells CASSQGSHSLKEQYF. The CDR3 DNA sequence: TGTGCCAGTAGTCAGGGGTCCCACTCGTTAAAAGAGCAGTACTTC.

This chain uses TRBV6-5 with TRBJ1-5; tentative D call: TRBD1 (6 bases). CDR3 length equals 15 residues. Between the trimmed V and J ends, which lost 8 bases and 0 bases, there was a span of 14 bases. Germline CDR1 is MNHEY and CDR2 is SVGAGI. CDR3 coding DNA: TGTGCCAGCGTAGGGACAACTTATAGCAATCAGCCCCAGCATTTT. Encoded protein: CASVGTTYSNQPQHF.

A few counts support this clone. This chain links TRBV9 with TRBJ1-1; D call uncertain. The CDR3 runs 17 residues. V was trimmed by 4 bases and J by 3 bases, leaving 22 bases between them. Germline V lookup: CDR1 SGDLS, CDR2 YYNGEE. Written as DNA, the CDR3 is TGTGCCAGCAGCCCCCGAGACCCCGGGGTGAGGGACACTGAAGCTTTCTTT. Its translation: CASSPRDPGVRDTEAFF.